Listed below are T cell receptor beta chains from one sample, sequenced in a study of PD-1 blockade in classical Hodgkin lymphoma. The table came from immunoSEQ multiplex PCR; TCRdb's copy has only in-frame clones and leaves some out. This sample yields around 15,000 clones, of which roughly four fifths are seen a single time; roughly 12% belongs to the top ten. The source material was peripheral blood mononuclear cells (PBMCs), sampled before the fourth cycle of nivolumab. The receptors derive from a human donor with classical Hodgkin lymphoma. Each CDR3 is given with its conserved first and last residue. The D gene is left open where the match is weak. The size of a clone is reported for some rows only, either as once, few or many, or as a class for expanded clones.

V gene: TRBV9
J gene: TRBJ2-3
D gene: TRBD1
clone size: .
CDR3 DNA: TGTGCCAGCAGCCCTGAGGACAGGATGGCCGATACGCAGTATTTT
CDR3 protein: CASSPEDRMADTQYF

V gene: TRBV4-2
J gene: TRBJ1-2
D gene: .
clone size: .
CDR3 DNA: TGTGCCAGCAGCCAAGATGCCGGGAGCTATGGCTACACCTTC
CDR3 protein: CASSQDAGSYGYTF

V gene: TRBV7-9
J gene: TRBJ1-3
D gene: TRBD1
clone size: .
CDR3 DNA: TGTGCCAGCAGCTCCTCCGGACAGGGAAGAAACACCATATATTTT
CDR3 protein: CASSSSGQGRNTIYF

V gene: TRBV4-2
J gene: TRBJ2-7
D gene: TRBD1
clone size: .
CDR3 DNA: TGTGCCAGCAGCCCAAAGACAGGGTACGAGCAGTACTTC
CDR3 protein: CASSPKTGYEQYF

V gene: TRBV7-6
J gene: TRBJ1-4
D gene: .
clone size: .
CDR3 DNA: TGTGCCAGCAGCCAGCCCGGGGGGAGGGCTGAAAAACTGTTTTTT
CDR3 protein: CASSQPGGRAEKLFF

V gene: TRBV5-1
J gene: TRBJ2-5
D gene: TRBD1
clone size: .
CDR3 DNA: TGCGCCAGCAGCCAGGGACAGGGGGGGACCCAGTACTTC
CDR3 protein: CASSQGQGGTQYF

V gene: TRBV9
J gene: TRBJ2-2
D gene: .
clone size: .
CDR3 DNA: TGTGCCAGCAGCTCGTCTGGCGCCGGGGAGCTGTTTTTT
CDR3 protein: CASSSSGAGELFF

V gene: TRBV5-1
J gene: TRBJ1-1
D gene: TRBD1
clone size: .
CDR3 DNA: TGCGCCAGCAGCACCCTCGGGACAGGGGGCACTGAAGCTTTCTTT
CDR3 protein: CASSTLGTGGTEAFF

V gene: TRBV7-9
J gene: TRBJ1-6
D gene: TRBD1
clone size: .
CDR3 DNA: TGTGCCAGCAGCTTAGGTTTGGACAGGGGAAATTCACCCCTCCACTTT
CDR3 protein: CASSLGLDRGNSPLHF

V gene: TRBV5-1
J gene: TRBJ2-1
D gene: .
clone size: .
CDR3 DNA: TGCGCCAGCAGCTTGGCTCAGCTAGGGGGCAATGAGCAGTTCTTC
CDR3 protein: CASSLAQLGGNEQFF

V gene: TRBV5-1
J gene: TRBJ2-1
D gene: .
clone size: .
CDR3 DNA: TGCGCCAGCAGCTTGCAAAATAATGAGCAGTTCTTC
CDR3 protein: CASSLQNNEQFF

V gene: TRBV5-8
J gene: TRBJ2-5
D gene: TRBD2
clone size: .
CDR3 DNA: TGTGCCAGCAGCCCGGCGCTAGCGGGGGGTACCGAGACCCAGTACTTC
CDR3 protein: CASSPALAGGTETQYF

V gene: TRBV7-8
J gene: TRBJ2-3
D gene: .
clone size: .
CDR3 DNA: TGTGCCAGCAGCTTCAGGGTTCAAGAAGATACGCAGTATTTT
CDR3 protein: CASSFRVQEDTQYF

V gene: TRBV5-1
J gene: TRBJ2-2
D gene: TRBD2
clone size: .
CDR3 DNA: TGCGCCAGCAGCCCTGGACTAGCGGAGTACACCGGGGAGCTGTTTTTT
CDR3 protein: CASSPGLAEYTGELFF

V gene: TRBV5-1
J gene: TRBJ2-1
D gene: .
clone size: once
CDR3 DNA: TGCGCCAGCAGCTTGGCCCTTCCCAATAGGGACAATGAGCAGTTCTTC
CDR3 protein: CASSLALPNRDNEQFF

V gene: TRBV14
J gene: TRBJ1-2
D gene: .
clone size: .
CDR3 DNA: TGTGCCAGCAGCCAAGATCGGGGGGCACAGGGCTACACCTTC
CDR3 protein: CASSQDRGAQGYTF

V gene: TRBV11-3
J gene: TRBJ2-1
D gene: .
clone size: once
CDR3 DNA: TGTGCCAGCAGTCCGACAGCAGGGACCTCCTACAATGAGCAGTTCTTC
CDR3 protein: CASSPTAGTSYNEQFF

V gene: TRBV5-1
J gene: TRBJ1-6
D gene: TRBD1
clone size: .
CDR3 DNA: TGCGCCAGCAGCTTAACGGGACAGACTGACAATTCACCCCTCCACTTT
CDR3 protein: CASSLTGQTDNSPLHF

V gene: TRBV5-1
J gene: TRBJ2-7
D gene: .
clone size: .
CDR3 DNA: TGCGCCAGCAGTCCGGCGGGACAGAACTACGAGCAGTACTTC
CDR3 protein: CASSPAGQNYEQYF

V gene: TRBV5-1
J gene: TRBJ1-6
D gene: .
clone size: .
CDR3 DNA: TGCGCCAGCAGCTTGGTAGGTGTACGGCAGGTAGATTCACCCCTCCACTTT
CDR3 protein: CASSLVGVRQVDSPLHF

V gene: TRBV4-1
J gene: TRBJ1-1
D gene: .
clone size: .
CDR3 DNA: TGCGCCAGCAGCCAGGGAGTGAACACTGAAGCTTTCTTT
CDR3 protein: CASSQGVNTEAFF

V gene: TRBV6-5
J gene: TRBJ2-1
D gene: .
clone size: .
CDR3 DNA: TGTGCCAGCAGTTACTCGTCTGGGTATGGGTACAATGAGCAGTTCTTC
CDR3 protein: CASSYSSGYGYNEQFF

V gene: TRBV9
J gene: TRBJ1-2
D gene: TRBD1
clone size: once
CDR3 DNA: TGTGCCAGCAGCTTCCGGGACAGCAACTATGGCTACACCTTC
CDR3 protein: CASSFRDSNYGYTF

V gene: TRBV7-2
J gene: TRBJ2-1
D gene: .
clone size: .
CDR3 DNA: TGTGCCAGCAGCTTACTAGGAGGGCAGTTCTTC
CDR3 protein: CASSLLGGQFF

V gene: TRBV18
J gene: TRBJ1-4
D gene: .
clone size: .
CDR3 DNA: TGTGCCAGCTCACCAACTGTGGGGGAAAAACTGTTTTTT
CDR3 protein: CASSPTVGEKLFF

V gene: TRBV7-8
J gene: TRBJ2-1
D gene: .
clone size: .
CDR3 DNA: TGTGCCAGCAGCTTAGTGTGGGGGGCCGCGGAGTTTGGACCTAATGAGCAGTTCTTC
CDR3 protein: CASSLVWGAAEFGPNEQFF

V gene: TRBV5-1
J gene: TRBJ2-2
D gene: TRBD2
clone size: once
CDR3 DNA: TGCGCCAGCTCCCCTAGCGGGGGGATGTACACCGGGGAGCTGTTTTTT
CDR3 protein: CASSPSGGMYTGELFF

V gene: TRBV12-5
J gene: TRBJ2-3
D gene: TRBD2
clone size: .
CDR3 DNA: TGTGCTAGTGGTTCTAGCGGGGGGGCTGATACGCAGTATTTT
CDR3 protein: CASGSSGGADTQYF